These 21 T cell receptor beta chains were all obtained from the same sample, sequenced in a study of blood T cell repertoires in COVID-19. The repertoire was sequenced with immunoSEQ multiplex PCR; TCRdb's copy has only in-frame clones and lacks some. This sample has some 150,000 clones, with about four fifths found just once. The sample comprised PBMCs or T cells enriched from blood (not recorded which). The receptors originated from a woman between 45 and 65 years old in a cohort exposed to, infected with or recovered from COVID-19 (not recorded which).

This chain uses TRBV19 with TRBJ2-2; 8 positions agree with TRBD1. J lost 1 base, V lost 6 bases, and 10 bases had no gene match. The germline V gene encodes CDR1 LNHDA and CDR2 SQIVND (reference sequence). This CDR3 is built from 17 residues. The CDR3 protein is CASSLVGQVRNTGELFF. Written as DNA, the CDR3 is TGTGCCAGTAGCTTGGTGGGACAGGTTAGGAACACCGGGGAGCTGTTTTTT. Full variable domain (rest looked up from reference TRBV19 and TRBJ2-2): DGGITQSPKYLFRKEGQNVTLSCEQNLNHDAMYWYRQDPGQGLRLIYYSQIVNDFQKGDIAEGYSVSREKKESFPLTVTSAQKNPTAFYLCASSLVGQVRNTGELFFGEGSRLTVL.

The table lists this clone with a count of one. This chain connects TRBV7-8 to TRBJ1-1, with no clear D. CDR3 length: 15 amino acids. From germline, CDR1 is SGHVS and CDR2 FQNEAQ. V was cut by 2 bases and J by 0 bases, with 10 bases left in between. The CDR3 reads CASSLRTGVNTEAFF. In nucleotides, the CDR3 is TGTGCCAGCAGCTTACGAACGGGTGTGAACACTGAAGCTTTCTTT.

The chain has TRBV12-3 or TRBV12-4 and TRBJ2-7; no reliable D call. CDR3 length: 13 amino acids. V was shortened by 3 bases and J by 2 bases, with 8 bases between the two germline ends. The CDR3 here is CASSFGGAYEQYF. The CDR3 DNA is TGTGCCAGCAGTTTCGGCGGCGCCTACGAGCAGTACTTC.

The V call is TRBV3-1 (or the pseudogene TRBV3-2), the J call TRBJ2-3; 8 bases line up with TRBD2. Germline V gene sequence: CDR1 LGHDT, CDR2 YNNKEL (reference sequence). The CDR3 extends over 16 amino acids. The J segment lost 1 base and the V segment lost 1 base, leaving 4 bases of the junction unmatched. CDR3 protein: CASSQGVREGTDTQYF. CDR3 in DNA: TGTGCCAGCAGCCAAGGGGTGCGGGAGGGCACAGATACGCAGTATTTT.

The gene calls are TRBV27 and TRBJ1-2; 7 nucleotides align to TRBD1. In germline, CDR1 is MNHEY, CDR2 SMNVEV (reference sequence). The trim removed 5 bases at V and 4 bases at J, leaving 4 bases unmatched. This CDR3 has 13 residues. Here the CDR3 DNA reads TGTGCCAGCAGTACGGGACAGCCCTATGGCTACACCTTC. Translated: CASSTGQPYGYTF.

The rearrangement joins TRBV5-1 to TRBJ2-1; D possibly corresponds to TRBD2 (5 bases). The CDR3 extends over 15 amino acids. The V end was cut by 0 bases, the J end by 4 bases, with 11 bases between. CDR1 and CDR2 (germline): SGHRS, YFSETQ. Here the CDR3 reads CASSLGTGRYNEQFF. The CDR3 nucleotides are TGCGCCAGCAGCTTGGGGACTGGGCGGTACAATGAGCAGTTCTTC.

The rearrangement uses TRBV28 and TRBJ1-5, with D possibly matching TRBD1 (6 bases). V was shortened by 7 bases and J by 0 bases, with 13 bases between the two germline ends. The CDR3 has 15 residues. The germline V gene encodes CDR1 MDHEN and CDR2 SYDVKM. In DNA, the CDR3 is TGTGCCAGCACCCGGACAGATAGTAGCAATCAGCCCCAGCATTTT. It translates to CASTRTDSSNQPQHF.

The chain employs TRBV6-1 and TRBJ2-5; D is unclear. The V end lost 2 bases, the J end lost 2 bases, and 12 bases lay between the germline ends. The CDR3 runs 15 residues. Germline-derived CDR1 and CDR2 are MNHNS and SASEGT. CDR3 amino acids: CASSEFGFTQETQYF. The CDR3 DNA reads TGTGCCAGCAGTGAATTCGGTTTCACTCAAGAGACCCAGTACTTC.

The chain links TRBV7-2 to TRBJ2-4; 8 nucleotides align to TRBD2. V was clipped by 1 base and J by 7 bases; unmatched bases: 9. From germline, CDR1 is SGHTA and CDR2 FQGNSA. This CDR3 region has 16 residues. The CDR3 region is CASSLDPGLAVNIQYF. The CDR3 DNA follows: TGTGCCAGCAGCTTAGACCCCGGACTAGCTGTCAACATTCAGTACTTC.

This clone was found a few times. V gene TRBV6-1 combines with J gene TRBJ1-1, with 11 bases that match TRBD1. The V and J ends lost 1 base and 3 bases, in that order; junction bases with no gene match: 7. CDR3 length: 17 amino acids. Germline loops: CDR1 MNHNS, CDR2 SASEGT. CDR3 sequence reads: CASSEGAGTGGHTEAFF. CDR3 nucleotide sequence: TGTGCCAGCAGTGAAGGGGCCGGGACAGGGGGGCACACTGAAGCTTTCTTT.

In regard to this clone: Other DNA sequences within the sample encode an identical CDR3. The chain is built from TRBV6-6 and TRBJ1-1, with TRBD1 matching 8 bases. V lost 4 bases and J lost 1; bases outside the gene matches: 2. The CDR3 extends over 14 amino acids. Germline loops: CDR1 MNHNY, CDR2 SVGAGI (reference sequence). This CDR3 reads CASSFTGGNTEAFF. As DNA, the CDR3 is TGTGCCAGCAGTTTTACAGGGGGGAACACTGAAGCTTTCTTT.

J is TRBJ2-3 and V is TRBV18, with no clear D. CDR3 length: 15 residues. Trimming removed 10 bases from V and 0 bases from J, with 17 bases in between. The germline V gene has CDR1 KGHSH and CDR2 LQKENI. CDR3 amino acids: CATRSYAPSTDTQYF. The CDR3 DNA sequence: TGTGCCACTCGATCTTACGCGCCTAGCACAGATACGCAGTATTTT.

The chain has TRBV9 and TRBJ1-2, with 7 bases that match TRBD1. CDR1 is SGDLS, CDR2 YYNGEE, per germline. The CDR3 is made up of 17 amino acids. Losses at the gene ends were 4 bases for V and 3 bases for J; bases not matched to a gene: 15. In nucleotides, the CDR3 is TGTGCCAGCAGCCCTCGACAGGGTTCCTCGGGGGACTATGGCTACACCTTC. It encodes CASSPRQGSSGDYGYTF. The full variable domain, in which reference TRBV9 and TRBJ1-2 provide the parts outside the CDR3, is DSGVTQTPKHLITATGQRVTLRCSPRSGDLSVYWYQQSLDQGLQFLIQYYNGEERAKGNILERFSAQQFPDLHSELNLSSLELGDSALYFCASSPRQGSSGDYGYTFGSGTRLTVV.

The chain is built from TRBV10-3 and TRBJ2-7; D possibly corresponds to TRBD1 (6 bases). In germline, CDR1 is ENHRY, CDR2 SYGVKD. The CDR3 has 13 residues. V was clipped by 4 bases and J by 3 bases, with 10 bases between them. The CDR3 reads CAISATDSYEQYF. The CDR3 nucleotides are TGTGCCATCAGTGCCACGGACAGCTACGAGCAGTACTTC.

V gene TRBV10-2 combines with J gene TRBJ2-7, with 12 bases fitting TRBD2. Unmatched junction bases numbered 16, after V lost 6 bases and J lost 4 bases. This CDR3 comprises 18 residues. The germline CDR1 and CDR2 sequences are WSHSY and SAAADI. The DNA for the CDR3 is TGCGCCAGCAGCGATACTAGCGGGAGGTTGGCGAGGGATTACGAGCAGTACTTC. Residues: CASSDTSGRLARDYEQYF.

The rearrangement joins TRBV3-1 (or the pseudogene TRBV3-2) to TRBJ1-2; 11 bases fit TRBD1. V shed 3 bases, J shed 3 bases, and the junction held 6 bases outside the gene matches. Germline values: CDR1 LGHDT, CDR2 YNNKEL (reference sequence). The CDR3 is 16 residues long. In DNA form, the CDR3 reads TGTGCCAGCAGCCAGGGGACAGGGGGATTTTACTATGGCTACACCTTC. Its translation is CASSQGTGGFYYGYTF.

The V gene is TRBV23-1, the J gene TRBJ1-5, with 7 bases matching TRBD1. TRBV23-1 is placed among ORFs of uncertain function. The CDR3 is 18 amino acids. Losses at the gene ends were 1 base for V and 5 bases for J; bases not matched to a gene: 14. The CDR3 reads CASSQLYRDSNRDQPQHF. CDR3 DNA: TGCGCCAGCAGTCAATTGTATCGGGACAGTAACCGCGATCAGCCCCAGCATTTT.

CDR3 residues: CASRLNEKLFF. The CDR3 DNA reads TGTGCCAGCAGACTTAATGAAAAACTGTTTTTT. The chain is built from TRBV2 and TRBJ1-4, with unresolved D. V was clipped by 6 bases and J by 4 bases, with 3 bases between them. CDR3 length: 11 residues. CDR1 is SNHLY, CDR2 FYNNEI, per germline. Supplemented by reference TRBV2 and TRBJ1-4, the full variable domain reads EPEVTQTPSHQVTQMGQEVILRCVPISNHLYFYWYRQILGQKVEFLVSFYNNEISEKSEIFDDQFSVERPDGSNFTLKIRSTKLEDSAMYFCASRLNEKLFFGSGTQLSVL.

The V gene is TRBV19, the J gene TRBJ1-6, with 7 bases matching TRBD1. V lost 6 bases and J lost 7; bases outside the gene matches: 12. Germline assignment: CDR1 LNHDA and CDR2 SQIVND (reference sequence). This CDR3 spans 16 amino acids. CDR3 protein: CASRNDRQGKNSPLHF. In DNA, the CDR3 is TGTGCCAGTAGAAATGACCGACAGGGAAAGAATTCACCCCTCCACTTT.

This rearrangement joins TRBV3-1 (or the pseudogene TRBV3-2) to TRBJ1-2; the D gene is possibly TRBD1 (5 bases). This CDR3 comprises 14 residues. Germline V gene lookup returns CDR1 LGHDT and CDR2 YNNKEL (reference sequence). Trimming stripped 4 bases from V and 6 bases from J, with 15 bases between. The CDR3 loop reads CASSRRDSRDGYTF. DNA of the CDR3: TGTGCCAGCAGCCGCCGCGACAGCCGAGATGGCTACACCTTC.

This chain joins TRBV5-8 and TRBJ2-1; TRBD1 agrees at 12 bases. The CDR3 covers 16 residues. The germline CDR1 and CDR2 sequences are SGHTS and YDEGEE. Trimming took 4 bases from V and 6 from J; bases not matched to a gene: 8. The CDR3: CASSATGTGGFNEQFF. DNA for the CDR3: TGTGCCAGCAGCGCTACCGGGACAGGGGGCTTCAATGAGCAGTTCTTC.